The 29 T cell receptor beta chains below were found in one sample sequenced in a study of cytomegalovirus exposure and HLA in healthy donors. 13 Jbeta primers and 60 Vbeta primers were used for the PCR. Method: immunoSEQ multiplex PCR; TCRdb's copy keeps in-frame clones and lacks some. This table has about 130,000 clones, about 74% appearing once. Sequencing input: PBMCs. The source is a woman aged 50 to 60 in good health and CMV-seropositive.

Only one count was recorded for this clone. The CDR3 bases are TGTGCTAGTGGGACAGGCCACGAGCAGTACTTC. This codes for CASGTGHEQYF. This chain connects TRBV12-5 to TRBJ2-5, with D perhaps matching TRBD1 (6 bases). The DNA matches TRBJ2-7 better at its end, which makes the J call doubtful. The CDR3 has 11 residues. Germline V gives CDR1 LGHNT, CDR2 FRNRAP.

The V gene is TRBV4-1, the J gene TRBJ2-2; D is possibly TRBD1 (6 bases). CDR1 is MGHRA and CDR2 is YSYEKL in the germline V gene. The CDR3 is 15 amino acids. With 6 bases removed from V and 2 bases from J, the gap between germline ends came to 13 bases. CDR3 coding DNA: TGCGCCAGCAGTTCCCGGGACACAAACACCGGGGAGCTGTTTTTT. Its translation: CASSSRDTNTGELFF.

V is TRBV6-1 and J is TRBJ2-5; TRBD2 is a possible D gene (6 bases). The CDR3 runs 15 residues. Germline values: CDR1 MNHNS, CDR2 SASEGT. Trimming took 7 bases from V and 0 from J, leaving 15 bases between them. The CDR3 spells CASTTGTPYQETQYF. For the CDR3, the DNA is TGTGCCAGCACGACCGGGACTCCGTACCAAGAGACCCAGTACTTC.

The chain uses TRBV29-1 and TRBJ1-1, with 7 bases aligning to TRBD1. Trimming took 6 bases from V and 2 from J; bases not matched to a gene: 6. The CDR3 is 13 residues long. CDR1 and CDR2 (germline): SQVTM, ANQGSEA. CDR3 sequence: CSVEGQFNTEAFF. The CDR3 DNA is TGCAGCGTCGAGGGACAGTTCAACACTGAAGCTTTCTTT.

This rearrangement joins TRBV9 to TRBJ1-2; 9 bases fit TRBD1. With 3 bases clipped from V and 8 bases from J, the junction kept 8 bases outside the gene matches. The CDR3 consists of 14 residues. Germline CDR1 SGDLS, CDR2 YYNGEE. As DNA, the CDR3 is TGTGCCAGCAGCGACCGGGACAGGGCGGGGGGCTACACCTTC. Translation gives CASSDRDRAGGYTF.

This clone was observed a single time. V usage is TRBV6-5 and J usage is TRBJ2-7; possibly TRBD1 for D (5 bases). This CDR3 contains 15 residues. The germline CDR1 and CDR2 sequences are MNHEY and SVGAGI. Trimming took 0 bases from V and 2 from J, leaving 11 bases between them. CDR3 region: CASSYSSGLTYEQYF. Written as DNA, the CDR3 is TGTGCCAGCAGTTACTCGTCAGGGCTTACCTACGAGCAGTACTTC.

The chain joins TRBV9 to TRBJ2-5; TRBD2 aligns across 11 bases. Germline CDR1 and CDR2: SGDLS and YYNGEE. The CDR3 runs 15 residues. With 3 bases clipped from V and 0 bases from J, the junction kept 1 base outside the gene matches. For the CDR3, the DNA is TGTGCCAGCAGCGCTAGCGGGGGGTACCAAGAGACCCAGTACTTC. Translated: CASSASGGYQETQYF.

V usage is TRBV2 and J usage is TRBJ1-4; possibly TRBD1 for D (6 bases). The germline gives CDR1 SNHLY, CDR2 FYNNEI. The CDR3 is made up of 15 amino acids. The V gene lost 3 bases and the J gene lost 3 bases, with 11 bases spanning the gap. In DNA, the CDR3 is TGTGCCAGCAGTGATCGTGGACAGCCTAATGAAAAACTGTTTTTT. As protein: CASSDRGQPNEKLFF.

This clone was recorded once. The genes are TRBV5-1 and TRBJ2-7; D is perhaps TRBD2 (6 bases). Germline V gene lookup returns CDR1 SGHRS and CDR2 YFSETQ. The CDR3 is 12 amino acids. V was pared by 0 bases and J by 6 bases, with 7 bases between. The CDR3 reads CASSLVGSEQYF. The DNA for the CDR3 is TGCGCCAGCAGCTTGGTCGGGAGCGAGCAGTACTTC.

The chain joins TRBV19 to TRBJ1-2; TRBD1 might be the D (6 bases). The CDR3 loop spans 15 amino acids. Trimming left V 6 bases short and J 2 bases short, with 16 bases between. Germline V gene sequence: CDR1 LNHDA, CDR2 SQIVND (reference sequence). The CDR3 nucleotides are TGTGCCAGTAGAGGAAAGAGGGGGATGAACTATGGCTACACCTTC. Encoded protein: CASRGKRGMNYGYTF.

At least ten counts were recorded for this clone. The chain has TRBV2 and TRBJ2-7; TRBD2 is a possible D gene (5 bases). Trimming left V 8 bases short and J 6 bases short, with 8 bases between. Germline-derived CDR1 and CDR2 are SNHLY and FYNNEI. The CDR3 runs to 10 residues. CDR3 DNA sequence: TGTGCCAGCGAGGGAACCGAGCAGTACTTC. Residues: CASEGTEQYF.

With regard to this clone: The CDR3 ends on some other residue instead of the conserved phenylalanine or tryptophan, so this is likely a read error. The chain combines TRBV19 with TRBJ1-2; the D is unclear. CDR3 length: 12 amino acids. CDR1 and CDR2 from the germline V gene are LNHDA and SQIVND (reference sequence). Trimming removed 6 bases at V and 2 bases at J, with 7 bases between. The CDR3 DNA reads TGTGCCAGTAGGATACAAAACTATGGCTACACCCTC. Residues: CASRIQNYGYTL.

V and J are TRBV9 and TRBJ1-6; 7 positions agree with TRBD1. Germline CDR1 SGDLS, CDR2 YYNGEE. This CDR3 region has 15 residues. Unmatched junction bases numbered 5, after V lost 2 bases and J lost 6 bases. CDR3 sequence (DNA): TGTGCCAGCAGCGTGAGGGACAGTCGTAATTCACCCCTCCACTTT. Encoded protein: CASSVRDSRNSPLHF.

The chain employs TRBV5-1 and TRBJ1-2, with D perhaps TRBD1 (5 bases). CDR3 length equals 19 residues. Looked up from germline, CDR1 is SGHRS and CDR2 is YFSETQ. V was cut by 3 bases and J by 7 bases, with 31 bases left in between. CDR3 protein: CASSSGSDWVTSRGLGYTF. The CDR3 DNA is TGCGCCAGCAGCTCTGGGTCCGATTGGGTCACCTCAAGGGGTCTTGGCTACACCTTC.

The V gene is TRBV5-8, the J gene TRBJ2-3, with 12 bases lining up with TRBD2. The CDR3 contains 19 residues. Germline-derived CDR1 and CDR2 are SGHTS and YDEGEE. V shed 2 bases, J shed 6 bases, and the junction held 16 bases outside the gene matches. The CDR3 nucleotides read TGTGCCAGCAGCTTCTTTCTAGCGGGGGGGCCTTTTGCCTTCGATACGCAGTATTTT. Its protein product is CASSFFLAGGPFAFDTQYF.

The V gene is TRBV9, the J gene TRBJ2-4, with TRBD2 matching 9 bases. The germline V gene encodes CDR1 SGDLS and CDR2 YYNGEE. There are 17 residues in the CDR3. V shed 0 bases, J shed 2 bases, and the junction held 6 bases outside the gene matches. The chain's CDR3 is CASSVGSGGQSKNIQYF. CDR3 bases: TGTGCCAGCAGCGTAGGAAGCGGGGGGCAATCCAAAAACATTCAGTACTTC.

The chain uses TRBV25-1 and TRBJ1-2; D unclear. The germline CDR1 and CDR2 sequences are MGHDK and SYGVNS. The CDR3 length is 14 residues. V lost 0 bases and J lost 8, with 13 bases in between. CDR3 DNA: TGTGCCAGCAGTGAATATACGGGTTTTAAAGGCTACACCTTC. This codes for CASSEYTGFKGYTF.

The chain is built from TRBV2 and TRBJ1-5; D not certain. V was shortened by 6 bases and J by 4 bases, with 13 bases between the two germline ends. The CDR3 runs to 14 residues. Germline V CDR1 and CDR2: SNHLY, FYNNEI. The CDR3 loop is CASSAGAPNQPQHF. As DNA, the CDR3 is TGTGCCAGCAGCGCGGGAGCGCCAAATCAGCCCCAGCATTTT.

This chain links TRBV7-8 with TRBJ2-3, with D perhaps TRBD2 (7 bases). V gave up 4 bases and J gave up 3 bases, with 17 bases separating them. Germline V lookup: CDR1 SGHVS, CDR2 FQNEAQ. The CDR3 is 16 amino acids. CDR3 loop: CASSSQGGGVTDTQYF. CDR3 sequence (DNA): TGTGCCAGCAGCTCCCAAGGGGGGGGAGTTACAGATACGCAGTATTTT.

The CDR3 DNA reads as TGTGCCAGCAGTTCCAACAGGGGGTCCTACGAGCAGTACTTC. Its translation: CASSSNRGSYEQYF. The genes are TRBV6-5 and TRBJ2-7; TRBD1 agrees at 8 bases. The CDR3 totals 14 residues. CDR1 is MNHEY, CDR2 SVGAGI, per germline. The trim removed 4 bases at V and 1 base at J, leaving 3 bases unmatched.

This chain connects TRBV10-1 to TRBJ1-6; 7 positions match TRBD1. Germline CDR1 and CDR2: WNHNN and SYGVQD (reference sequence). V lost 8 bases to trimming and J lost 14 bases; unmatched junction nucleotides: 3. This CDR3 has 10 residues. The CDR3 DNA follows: TGCGCCAGCGCGACAGGGTCCCTCCACTTT. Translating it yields CASATGSLHF.

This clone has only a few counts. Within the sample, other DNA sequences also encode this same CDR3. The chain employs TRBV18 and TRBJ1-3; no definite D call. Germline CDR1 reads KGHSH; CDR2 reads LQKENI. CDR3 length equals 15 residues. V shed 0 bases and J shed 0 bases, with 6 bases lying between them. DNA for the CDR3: TGTGCCAGCTCACCACCAGCAAACTCTGGAAACACCATATATTTT. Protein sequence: CASSPPANSGNTIYF.

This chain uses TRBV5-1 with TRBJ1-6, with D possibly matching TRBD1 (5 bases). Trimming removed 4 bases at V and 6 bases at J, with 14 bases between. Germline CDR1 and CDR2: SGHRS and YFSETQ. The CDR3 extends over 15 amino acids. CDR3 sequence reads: CASSPLGQGNSPLHF. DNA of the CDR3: TGCGCCAGCAGCCCTTTAGGGCAGGGTAATTCACCCCTCCACTTT.

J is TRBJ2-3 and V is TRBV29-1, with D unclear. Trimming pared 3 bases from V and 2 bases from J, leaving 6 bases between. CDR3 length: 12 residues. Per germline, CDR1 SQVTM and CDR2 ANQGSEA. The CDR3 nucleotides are TGCAGCGTTGAGGGCAACACAGATACGCAGTATTTT. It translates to CSVEGNTDTQYF.

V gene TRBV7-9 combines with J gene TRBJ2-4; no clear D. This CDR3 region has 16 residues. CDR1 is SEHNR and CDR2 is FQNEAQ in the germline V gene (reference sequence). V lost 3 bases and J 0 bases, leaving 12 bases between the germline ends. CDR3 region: CASSFFQSLAKNIQYF. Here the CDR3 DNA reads TGTGCCAGCAGCTTTTTCCAGTCGCTAGCCAAAAACATTCAGTACTTC.

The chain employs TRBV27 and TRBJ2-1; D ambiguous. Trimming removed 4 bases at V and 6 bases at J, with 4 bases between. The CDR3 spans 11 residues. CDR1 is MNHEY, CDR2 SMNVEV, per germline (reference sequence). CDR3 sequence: CASSSRNEQFF. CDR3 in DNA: TGTGCCAGCAGTTCCCGCAATGAGCAGTTCTTC.

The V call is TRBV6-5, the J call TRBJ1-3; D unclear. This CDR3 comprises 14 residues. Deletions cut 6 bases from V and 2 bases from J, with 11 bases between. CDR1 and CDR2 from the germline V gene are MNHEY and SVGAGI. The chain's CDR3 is CASSPGGTGNTIYF. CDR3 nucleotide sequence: TGTGCCAGCAGCCCCGGAGGGACTGGAAACACCATATATTTT.

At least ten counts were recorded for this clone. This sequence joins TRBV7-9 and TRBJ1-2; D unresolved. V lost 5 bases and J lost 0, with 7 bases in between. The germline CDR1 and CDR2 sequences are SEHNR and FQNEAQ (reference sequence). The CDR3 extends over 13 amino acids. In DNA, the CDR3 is TGTGCCAGCAGCGGCCAGTCTAACTATGGCTACACCTTC. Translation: CASSGQSNYGYTF.

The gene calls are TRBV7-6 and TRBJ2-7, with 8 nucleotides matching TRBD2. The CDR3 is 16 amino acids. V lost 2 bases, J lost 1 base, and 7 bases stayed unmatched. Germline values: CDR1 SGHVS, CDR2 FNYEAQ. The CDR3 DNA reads TGTGCCAGCAGCTTATCCCGGGGGGGAGGATCCTACGAGCAGTACTTC. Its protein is CASSLSRGGGSYEQYF.